The T cell receptor (beta chain) under discussion was sequenced for a study of T-cell reconstitution after alpha-beta-depleted transplantation in children. Notes on the study in general: It was newly produced T cells that mostly accounted for T-cell counts and diversity one year after transplant.

Germline trimming cut 4 bases from V and 12 bases from J; bases unmatched to any gene: 9. This CDR3 comprises 15 residues. Looked up from germline, CDR1 is DFQATT and CDR2 is SNEGSKA (reference sequence). Unique molecular identifiers tagged the TCRbeta library. Using its own MiXCR run on the PCR reads, TCRdb lists one record per CDR3 protein. The sample lists approximately 300,000 distinct CDR3 sequences, over 7.5% seen once, with about 8.2% in the top ten. This clonotype was seen repeatedly, ten times or more. Its specificity is not known. The receptor was isolated from a female patient aged 2 to 10 who had a stem cell transplant for Fanconi anemia, so the T cells may come from the graft donor. This material consisted of peripheral blood, taken 360 days after TCRalphabeta/CD19-depleted stem cell transplant. The chain uses TRBV20-1 and TRBJ2-1; 16 positions agree with TRBD2. CDR3 protein: CSATGLAGGLRGQFF. CDR3 DNA: TGCAGTGCTACGGGACTAGCGGGAGGGCTTAGGGGGCAGTTCTTC.